The rows below give T cell receptor beta chains drawn from one sample of a study of blood T cell repertoires in COVID-19. Sequencing used immunoSEQ multiplex PCR; TCRdb keeps in-frame clones, though not all of them. In the table there are about 240,000 clones, 75% to 90% of which are singletons. The sequencing input was PBMCs or T cells enriched from blood (not recorded which). These receptors came from a woman in her thirties or forties with acute COVID-19. CDR3s include the opening cysteine and the closing phenylalanine or tryptophan. D genes are given only for firm matches. The listing skips clone size in some rows; elsewhere it reads once, few, many or a size class.

clone size: -
D gene: -
CDR3 length: 13
V gene: TRBV11-3
J gene: TRBJ2-7
CDR3 DNA: TGTGCCAGCAGCTTAGAACAGAGAAGGGAGCAGTACTTC
CDR3 protein: CASSLEQRREQYF

clone size: many
D gene: -
CDR3 length: 13
V gene: TRBV5-4
J gene: TRBJ2-3
CDR3 DNA: TGTGCCAGCAGCTTGGTCCAGGGTGATACGCAGTATTTT
CDR3 protein: CASSLVQGDTQYF

clone size: once
D gene: TRBD1
CDR3 length: 14
V gene: TRBV25-1
J gene: TRBJ2-5
CDR3 DNA: TGTGCCAGCAGGGGACAGTCCCTCGTGGAGACCCAGTACTTC
CDR3 protein: CASRGQSLVETQYF

clone size: -
D gene: TRBD2
CDR3 length: 13
V gene: TRBV10-3
J gene: TRBJ2-7
CDR3 DNA: TGTGCCATCGGACTAGCGGGGATCTACGAGCAGTACTTC
CDR3 protein: CAIGLAGIYEQYF

clone size: -
D gene: -
CDR3 length: 13
V gene: TRBV12-3/TRBV12-4
J gene: TRBJ2-1
CDR3 DNA: TGTGCCAGCAAACTTTCCGGGGGCAATGAGCAGTTCTTC
CDR3 protein: CASKLSGGNEQFF

clone size: few
D gene: TRBD1
CDR3 length: 15
V gene: TRBV11-3
J gene: TRBJ2-1
CDR3 DNA: TGTGCCAGCAGCTTCCGGGACAGGGTCCACAATGAGCAGTTCTTC
CDR3 protein: CASSFRDRVHNEQFF

clone size: -
D gene: TRBD1
CDR3 length: 15
V gene: TRBV5-1
J gene: TRBJ1-2
CDR3 DNA: TGCGCCAGCAGCTTTACCGGGACAGCTAACTATGGCTACACCTTC
CDR3 protein: CASSFTGTANYGYTF

clone size: -
D gene: -
CDR3 length: 16
V gene: TRBV6-1
J gene: TRBJ1-5
CDR3 DNA: TGTGCCAGCAGTGAACTTAGTAACCTTAGCAATCAGCCCCAGCATTTT
CDR3 protein: CASSELSNLSNQPQHF

clone size: -
D gene: -
CDR3 length: 15
V gene: TRBV15
J gene: TRBJ2-1
CDR3 DNA: TGTGCCACCAGCAGAGTGGGCACAGGGATCAATGAGCAGTTCTTC
CDR3 protein: CATSRVGTGINEQFF

clone size: -
D gene: -
CDR3 length: 15
V gene: TRBV30
J gene: TRBJ2-3
CDR3 DNA: TGTGCCTGGAGTGGGGGGCGGAGGGAGGGAGATACGCAGTATTTT
CDR3 protein: CAWSGGRREGDTQYF

clone size: -
D gene: TRBD2
CDR3 length: 15
V gene: TRBV10-2
J gene: TRBJ2-3
CDR3 DNA: TGCGCCAGCAGTGATGGGGGACTAGGCACAGATACGCAGTATTTT
CDR3 protein: CASSDGGLGTDTQYF

clone size: -
D gene: -
CDR3 length: 14
V gene: TRBV14
J gene: TRBJ1-2
CDR3 DNA: TGTGCCAGCAGCCATAAGGCCCAGGGGCATGGCTACACCTTC
CDR3 protein: CASSHKAQGHGYTF

clone size: -
D gene: TRBD1
CDR3 length: 17
V gene: TRBV11-2
J gene: TRBJ2-3
CDR3 DNA: TGTGCCAGCAGCTCCCTGCCGGGGACAGGGTATCCAGATACGCAGTATTTT
CDR3 protein: CASSSLPGTGYPDTQYF

clone size: -
D gene: -
CDR3 length: 15
V gene: TRBV3-1/TRBV3-2
J gene: TRBJ2-1
CDR3 DNA: TGTGCCAGCAGCCCACTCTCGAGGGTCGACAATGAGCAGTTCTTC
CDR3 protein: CASSPLSRVDNEQFF

clone size: -
D gene: -
CDR3 length: 14
V gene: TRBV11-2
J gene: TRBJ2-5
CDR3 DNA: TGTGCCAGCAGCTGGTTCCAGGGGCAAGAGACCCAGTACTTC
CDR3 protein: CASSWFQGQETQYF

clone size: few
D gene: TRBD2
CDR3 length: 18
V gene: TRBV11-3
J gene: TRBJ2-7
CDR3 DNA: TGTGCCAGCAAAAAGGGCGGACTAGCGGGAGGGGGAAACAACGAGCAGTACTTC
CDR3 protein: CASKKGGLAGGGNNEQYF

clone size: -
D gene: TRBD2
CDR3 length: 16
V gene: TRBV5-1
J gene: TRBJ2-3
CDR3 DNA: TGCGCCAGCAGCTTACCGGGACTAGTAGACTTCGATACGCAGTATTTT
CDR3 protein: CASSLPGLVDFDTQYF

clone size: few
D gene: TRBD1
CDR3 length: 17
V gene: TRBV5-6
J gene: TRBJ1-2
CDR3 DNA: TGTGCCAGCAGCCCAGACCCAGGGACAGCAAAGACCTACGGCTACACCTTC
CDR3 protein: CASSPDPGTAKTYGYTF

clone size: once
D gene: TRBD2
CDR3 length: 14
V gene: TRBV5-6
J gene: TRBJ2-7
CDR3 DNA: TGTGCCAGCAGCTTCGGACTAGCGGGGGAAGAGCAGTACTTC
CDR3 protein: CASSFGLAGEEQYF

clone size: -
D gene: TRBD2
CDR3 length: 14
V gene: TRBV9
J gene: TRBJ2-1
CDR3 DNA: TGTGCCAGCAGCGTAGATCCCAGCGGGGATGAGCAGTTCTTC
CDR3 protein: CASSVDPSGDEQFF

clone size: -
D gene: TRBD2
CDR3 length: 16
V gene: TRBV5-1
J gene: TRBJ2-1
CDR3 DNA: TGCGCCAGCAGCTTGGCGGGACTAGCGGGAGTCAATGAGCAGTTCTTC
CDR3 protein: CASSLAGLAGVNEQFF

clone size: few
D gene: -
CDR3 length: 15
V gene: TRBV3-1/TRBV3-2
J gene: TRBJ2-7
CDR3 DNA: TGTGCCAGCAGCCCCGGGGAGCGGATCTCCTACGAGCAGTACTTC
CDR3 protein: CASSPGERISYEQYF

clone size: -
D gene: TRBD2
CDR3 length: 14
V gene: TRBV2
J gene: TRBJ2-7
CDR3 DNA: TGTGCCAGCAGTGACGGGAGGCTCTCCTACGAGCAGTACTTC
CDR3 protein: CASSDGRLSYEQYF

clone size: -
D gene: -
CDR3 length: 18
V gene: TRBV11-3
J gene: TRBJ2-1
CDR3 DNA: TGTGCCAGCAGCTCAGGGGGGAGCCTAGAGGGCCAGCACAATGAGCAGTTCTTC
CDR3 protein: CASSSGGSLEGQHNEQFF

clone size: -
D gene: -
CDR3 length: 15
V gene: TRBV19
J gene: TRBJ1-1
CDR3 DNA: TGTGCCAGTAGCATAATAGCCGGAGTGAACACTGAAGCTTTCTTT
CDR3 protein: CASSIIAGVNTEAFF

clone size: -
D gene: TRBD1
CDR3 length: 16
V gene: TRBV30
J gene: TRBJ1-6
CDR3 DNA: TGTGCCTGGATGTATAAAGGGACAGATTATAATTCACCCCTCCACTTT
CDR3 protein: CAWMYKGTDYNSPLHF

clone size: once
D gene: -
CDR3 length: 14
V gene: TRBV7-2
J gene: TRBJ1-6
CDR3 DNA: TGTGCCAGCAGCTTAGCCAGGGCCAATTCACCCCTCCACTTT
CDR3 protein: CASSLARANSPLHF

clone size: -
D gene: -
CDR3 length: 16
V gene: TRBV7-9
J gene: TRBJ1-4
CDR3 DNA: TGTGCCAGCAGCTCGTACCGGGACGGAGGGAAGGAAAAACTGTTTTTT
CDR3 protein: CASSSYRDGGKEKLFF

clone size: -
D gene: -
CDR3 length: 14
V gene: TRBV3-1/TRBV3-2
J gene: TRBJ1-3
CDR3 DNA: TGTGCCAGCAGCCGGGGCAGGACTGGAAACACCATATATTTT
CDR3 protein: CASSRGRTGNTIYF

clone size: few
D gene: -
CDR3 length: 11
V gene: TRBV5-1
J gene: TRBJ2-7
CDR3 DNA: TGCGCCAGCAGGGGAGCCTACGAGCAGTACTTC
CDR3 protein: CASRGAYEQYF

clone size: -
D gene: TRBD1
CDR3 length: 14
V gene: TRBV7-9
J gene: TRBJ1-2
CDR3 DNA: TGTGCCAGCAGCTCTACGACAGGGGAGAACGGCTACACCTTC
CDR3 protein: CASSSTTGENGYTF

clone size: once
D gene: -
CDR3 length: 14
V gene: TRBV3-1/TRBV3-2
J gene: TRBJ1-2
CDR3 DNA: TGTGCCAGCAGCCCCCAGGGGCCCAGCTATGGCTACACCTTC
CDR3 protein: CASSPQGPSYGYTF

clone size: -
D gene: TRBD2
CDR3 length: 17
V gene: TRBV7-8
J gene: TRBJ2-2
CDR3 DNA: TGTGCCAGCAGCCCTGAAGGACTAGCAATGAACACCGGGGAGCTGTTTTTT
CDR3 protein: CASSPEGLAMNTGELFF

clone size: -
D gene: TRBD2
CDR3 length: 14
V gene: TRBV12-5
J gene: TRBJ2-7
CDR3 DNA: TGTGCTAGTGGTTTGAGCGGGAGGCGTTCCGAGCAGTACTTC
CDR3 protein: CASGLSGRRSEQYF

clone size: -
D gene: -
CDR3 length: 12
V gene: TRBV11-2
J gene: TRBJ1-6
CDR3 DNA: TGTGCCAGCAGCTATACGAGTTCACCCCTCCACTTT
CDR3 protein: CASSYTSSPLHF

clone size: -
D gene: -
CDR3 length: 16
V gene: TRBV25-1
J gene: TRBJ2-2
CDR3 DNA: TGTGCCAGCCGTCCCCCAGGGCTAGCGAACACCGGGGAGCTGTTTTTT
CDR3 protein: CASRPPGLANTGELFF

clone size: -
D gene: -
CDR3 length: 14
V gene: TRBV24-1
J gene: TRBJ1-2
CDR3 DNA: TGTGCCACCAGTGACCAGCGCCGGACAGATGGCTACACCTTC
CDR3 protein: CATSDQRRTDGYTF

clone size: once
D gene: -
CDR3 length: 13
V gene: TRBV19
J gene: TRBJ2-1
CDR3 DNA: TGTGCCAGTAGTGCTCTCCACCTAGTTGAGCAGTTCTTC
CDR3 protein: CASSALHLVEQFF

clone size: -
D gene: -
CDR3 length: 13
V gene: TRBV27
J gene: TRBJ1-6
CDR3 DNA: TGTGCCAGCACCTCTAGACGAGATTCACCCCTCCACTTT
CDR3 protein: CASTSRRDSPLHF

clone size: few
D gene: -
CDR3 length: 12
V gene: TRBV2
J gene: TRBJ2-3
CDR3 DNA: TGTGCCAGCGAGTCGGGCACAGATACGCAGTATTTT
CDR3 protein: CASESGTDTQYF

clone size: -
D gene: TRBD2
CDR3 length: 14
V gene: TRBV11-2
J gene: TRBJ2-2
CDR3 DNA: TGTGCCAGCACCCCGGGAGGCTCCACCGGGGAGCTGTTTTTT
CDR3 protein: CASTPGGSTGELFF

clone size: -
D gene: TRBD1
CDR3 length: 15
V gene: TRBV7-9
J gene: TRBJ2-5
CDR3 DNA: TGTGCCAGCAGCTTCACAGGGGCCAACCAAGAGACCCAGTACTTC
CDR3 protein: CASSFTGANQETQYF

clone size: -
D gene: TRBD2
CDR3 length: 15
V gene: TRBV6-2/TRBV6-3
J gene: TRBJ2-1
CDR3 DNA: TGTGCCAGCAGTTGGCGGACTAGGAGTATAGTCGAGCAGTTCTTC
CDR3 protein: CASSWRTRSIVEQFF

clone size: -
D gene: TRBD2
CDR3 length: 13
V gene: TRBV30
J gene: TRBJ2-1
CDR3 DNA: TGTGCCTGGAGAGGGACTAGCCTTTTGGAGCAGTTCTTC
CDR3 protein: CAWRGTSLLEQFF

clone size: few
D gene: -
CDR3 length: 15
V gene: TRBV11-2
J gene: TRBJ2-1
CDR3 DNA: TGTGCCAGCAGCTTAGGAGTAACAGGGCAAGGTGAGCAGTTCTTC
CDR3 protein: CASSLGVTGQGEQFF

clone size: once
D gene: TRBD2
CDR3 length: 16
V gene: TRBV19
J gene: TRBJ2-2
CDR3 DNA: TGTGCCAGTAGTATAGAGCTAGCGGGACACACCGGGGAGCTGTTTTTT
CDR3 protein: CASSIELAGHTGELFF

clone size: -
D gene: -
CDR3 length: 13
V gene: TRBV9
J gene: TRBJ2-3
CDR3 DNA: TGTGCCAGCAGCCTGGACAGACCAGATACGCAGTATTTT
CDR3 protein: CASSLDRPDTQYF

clone size: -
D gene: TRBD1
CDR3 length: 17
V gene: TRBV10-3
J gene: TRBJ2-7
CDR3 DNA: TGTGCCATCAGGACAGGGGACGGAGCGGGCCGGCCCTACGAGCAGTACTTC
CDR3 protein: CAIRTGDGAGRPYEQYF

clone size: few
D gene: TRBD1
CDR3 length: 15
V gene: TRBV5-1
J gene: TRBJ2-7
CDR3 DNA: TGCGCCAGCAGCACAGGGGGCCCTCCCTCCTACGAGCAGTACTTC
CDR3 protein: CASSTGGPPSYEQYF

clone size: -
D gene: TRBD2
CDR3 length: 16
V gene: TRBV24-1
J gene: TRBJ2-5
CDR3 DNA: TGTGCCACCAGTGATTTTGGGAGGGGCCAGGGTGAGACCCAGTACTTC
CDR3 protein: CATSDFGRGQGETQYF

clone size: -
D gene: -
CDR3 length: 20
V gene: TRBV1
J gene: TRBJ2-2
CDR3 DNA: TGCACCAGCAGCCTACCGGGACTAGCGGGAGGGCCACTTGGCACCGGGGAGCTGTTTTTT
CDR3 protein: CTSSLPGLAGGPLGTGELFF

clone size: -
D gene: TRBD1
CDR3 length: 12
V gene: TRBV18
J gene: TRBJ1-1
CDR3 DNA: TGTGCCAGCTCACTAGGACAGGCTGAAGCTTTCTTT
CDR3 protein: CASSLGQAEAFF

clone size: few
D gene: TRBD1
CDR3 length: 15
V gene: TRBV29-1
J gene: TRBJ2-1
CDR3 DNA: TGCAGCGTTCACCCCGGGACAGGGGCCGGCAATGAGCAGTTCTTC
CDR3 protein: CSVHPGTGAGNEQFF

clone size: -
D gene: TRBD2
CDR3 length: 15
V gene: TRBV4-1
J gene: TRBJ2-7
CDR3 DNA: TGCGCCAGCAGCCAGCAAGCGGGAGGGCCGGTTCAGAAGTACTTC
CDR3 protein: CASSQQAGGPVQKYF

clone size: -
D gene: TRBD1
CDR3 length: 13
V gene: TRBV6-5
J gene: TRBJ1-1
CDR3 DNA: TGTGCCAGCAGACAGGGGGCAAACACTGAAGCTTTCTTT
CDR3 protein: CASRQGANTEAFF

clone size: -
D gene: -
CDR3 length: 15
V gene: TRBV5-1
J gene: TRBJ2-7
CDR3 DNA: TGCGCCAGCGGGTTGGGTAGTCCCCTTACCTACGAGCAGTACTTC
CDR3 protein: CASGLGSPLTYEQYF

clone size: -
D gene: TRBD1
CDR3 length: 16
V gene: TRBV9
J gene: TRBJ1-2
CDR3 DNA: TGTGCCAGCAGCCCACAGGGGGCGAGATTGGACTATGGCTACACCTTC
CDR3 protein: CASSPQGARLDYGYTF

clone size: -
D gene: -
CDR3 length: 13
V gene: TRBV15
J gene: TRBJ1-5
CDR3 DNA: TGTGCCACCAGCAGAGGGGCTCCCGAGCCCCAGCATTTT
CDR3 protein: CATSRGAPEPQHF

clone size: -
D gene: TRBD1
CDR3 length: 16
V gene: TRBV5-6
J gene: TRBJ1-1
CDR3 DNA: TGTGCCAGCAGTCCGGATACAGGGGCCTTGAACACTGAAGCTTTCTTT
CDR3 protein: CASSPDTGALNTEAFF